These T cell receptor beta chains were read from a single sample in a study of blood T cell repertoires in COVID-19. Only in-frame clones appear in the TCRdb table, and some are missing; sequencing was by immunoSEQ multiplex PCR. The sample has some 200,000 clones; around 87% are singletons. Sequenced material: peripheral blood. Receptor source: a man aged 35 to 55 with active or convalescent COVID-19. Both conserved end residues are part of each CDR3. Each record gives: CDR3 protein, CDR3 DNA, clone size, V gene, J gene, D gene. The D gene is left open where the match is weak. Rows give clone size only sometimes, using once, few, many, or a class for an expanded clone.

CDR3 protein: CATSVDAGTGAYEQYF; CDR3 DNA: TGTGCCACCAGCGTAGACGCAGGGACAGGGGCCTACGAGCAGTACTTC; clone size: .; V gene: TRBV15; J gene: TRBJ2-7; D gene: TRBD1
CDR3 protein: CASSPARGQNIQYF; CDR3 DNA: TGTGCCAGCAGTCCCGCCAGGGGGCAAAACATTCAGTACTTC; clone size: .; V gene: TRBV6-5; J gene: TRBJ2-4; D gene: TRBD1
CDR3 protein: CASSYRTVTGRDTQYF; CDR3 DNA: TGTGCCAGCAGTTATCGGACAGTAACTGGGCGAGATACGCAGTATTTT; clone size: .; V gene: TRBV6-6; J gene: TRBJ2-3; D gene: .
CDR3 protein: CSVVVTVRMNTEAFF; CDR3 DNA: TGCAGCGTTGTCGTGACAGTAAGGATGAACACTGAAGCTTTCTTT; clone size: few; V gene: TRBV29-1; J gene: TRBJ1-1; D gene: .
CDR3 protein: CASSSKMNTEAFF; CDR3 DNA: TGTGCCAGCAGCTCTAAGATGAACACTGAAGCTTTCTTT; clone size: .; V gene: TRBV11-2; J gene: TRBJ1-1; D gene: .
CDR3 protein: CASSDGSPLHSGNTIYF; CDR3 DNA: TGTGCCAGCAGCGACGGGTCGCCTCTCCACTCTGGAAACACCATATATTTT; clone size: .; V gene: TRBV7-2; J gene: TRBJ1-3; D gene: .
CDR3 protein: CASSFLGFAQFF; CDR3 DNA: TGTGCCAGTAGTTTCCTAGGATTTGCGCAGTTCTTC; clone size: .; V gene: TRBV19; J gene: TRBJ2-1; D gene: .
CDR3 protein: CASSLLSGGYQETQYF; CDR3 DNA: TGTGCCAGCAGTCTTCTAAGCGGGGGTTACCAAGAGACCCAGTACTTC; clone size: .; V gene: TRBV28; J gene: TRBJ2-5; D gene: TRBD2
CDR3 protein: CASSLTGDTEAFF; CDR3 DNA: TGTGCCAGCTCACTTACAGGGGATACTGAAGCTTTCTTT; clone size: .; V gene: TRBV18; J gene: TRBJ1-1; D gene: TRBD1
CDR3 protein: CASSAGQYNEKLFF; CDR3 DNA: TGTGCCAGCAGCGCCGGACAGTATAATGAAAAACTGTTTTTT; clone size: .; V gene: TRBV9; J gene: TRBJ1-4; D gene: .
CDR3 protein: CASSRSDFSTFLNQPQHF; CDR3 DNA: TGTGCCAGCAGTCGATCCGATTTTTCGACATTCTTAAATCAGCCCCAGCATTTT; clone size: few; V gene: TRBV28; J gene: TRBJ1-5; D gene: .
CDR3 protein: CASNYGTTDNSPLHF; CDR3 DNA: TGCGCCAGCAACTACGGGACAACTGATAATTCACCCCTCCACTTT; clone size: .; V gene: TRBV5-1; J gene: TRBJ1-6; D gene: .
CDR3 protein: CAISDPTGENEQFF; CDR3 DNA: TGTGCCATCAGTGACCCTACGGGGGAAAATGAGCAGTTCTTC; clone size: .; V gene: TRBV10-3; J gene: TRBJ2-1; D gene: .
CDR3 protein: CASRSGQLNTEAFF; CDR3 DNA: TGTGCCAGCAGATCAGGACAGTTGAACACTGAAGCTTTCTTT; clone size: .; V gene: TRBV5-8; J gene: TRBJ1-1; D gene: .
CDR3 protein: CASSLQGSWEKLFF; CDR3 DNA: TGTGCCAGCAGCTTACAGGGGAGCTGGGAAAAACTGTTTTTT; clone size: .; V gene: TRBV11-2; J gene: TRBJ1-4; D gene: .
CDR3 protein: CASSLRPGTSGISSYEQYF; CDR3 DNA: TGTGCCAGCAGCCTTCGTCCCGGGACTAGCGGGATTAGCTCCTACGAGCAGTACTTC; clone size: .; V gene: TRBV14; J gene: TRBJ2-7; D gene: TRBD2
CDR3 protein: CASSFVPGLAGGSSYEQYF; CDR3 DNA: TGCGCCAGCAGCTTCGTGCCGGGACTAGCGGGGGGAAGCTCCTACGAGCAGTACTTC; clone size: .; V gene: TRBV5-1; J gene: TRBJ2-7; D gene: TRBD2
CDR3 protein: CASSVQGASAEAFF; CDR3 DNA: TGTGCCAGCAGCGTCCAGGGGGCGAGCGCTGAAGCTTTCTTT; clone size: .; V gene: TRBV9; J gene: TRBJ1-1; D gene: TRBD1
CDR3 protein: CASSLGGGPQGGWDTQYF; CDR3 DNA: TGTGCCAGCAGCTTAGGAGGCGGTCCACAGGGCGGATGGGATACGCAGTATTTT; clone size: .; V gene: TRBV7-9; J gene: TRBJ2-3; D gene: .
CDR3 protein: CASSIPQGVETQYF; CDR3 DNA: TGTGCCAGCAGTATCCCACAGGGAGTGGAGACCCAGTACTTC; clone size: .; V gene: TRBV28; J gene: TRBJ2-5; D gene: .
CDR3 protein: CASSTRTGRMETQYF; CDR3 DNA: TGTGCCAGCAGCACCCGGACAGGGAGAATGGAGACCCAGTACTTC; clone size: .; V gene: TRBV7-2; J gene: TRBJ2-5; D gene: TRBD1
CDR3 protein: CASSLGHSGNTIYF; CDR3 DNA: TGTGCCAGCAGCTTGGGACACTCTGGAAACACCATATATTTT; clone size: few; V gene: TRBV5-5; J gene: TRBJ1-3; D gene: .
CDR3 protein: CASSSTGAYTEAFF; CDR3 DNA: TGTGCCAGCAGTTCGACAGGGGCTTACACTGAAGCTTTCTTT; clone size: .; V gene: TRBV2; J gene: TRBJ1-1; D gene: TRBD1
CDR3 protein: CAWAGTGDSPLHF; CDR3 DNA: TGTGCCTGGGCCGGGACAGGGGACTCACCCCTCCACTTT; clone size: .; V gene: TRBV30; J gene: TRBJ1-6; D gene: TRBD1
CDR3 protein: CASSLVGAANTGELFF; CDR3 DNA: TGTGCCAGCAGCTTAGTAGGGGCCGCGAACACCGGGGAGCTGTTTTTT; clone size: .; V gene: TRBV11-3; J gene: TRBJ2-2; D gene: .
CDR3 protein: CASSVGEGSYEQYF; CDR3 DNA: TGTGCCAGCAGCGTAGGGGAGGGCTCCTACGAGCAGTACTTC; clone size: .; V gene: TRBV9; J gene: TRBJ2-7; D gene: TRBD2
CDR3 protein: CASSPSGVPLNEQFF; CDR3 DNA: TGTGCCAGCAGCCCATCGGGGGTGCCTTTGAATGAGCAGTTCTTC; clone size: .; V gene: TRBV9; J gene: TRBJ2-1; D gene: .